One and the same sample provided the 16 T cell receptor beta chains below, sequenced in a study of T-cell memory formation after mild COVID-19. MiXCR, run by TCRdb on the 5' RACE reads, gives a single entry per CDR3 protein. The table includes some 300,000 distinct CDR3 sequences, 20% to 25% detected once. Sequenced sample: PBMCs or a T cell subset sorted from them (not recorded which). These receptors originate from a young man who had mild COVID-19 (a few samples of this study predate the infection). Cell type and time point are not known.

V and J are TRBV5-1 and TRBJ2-2; D is possibly TRBD1 (5 bases). V was clipped by 0 bases and J by 7 bases, with 13 bases between them. The CDR3 totals 15 residues. Germline CDR1 is SGHRS and CDR2 is YFSETQ. In DNA, the CDR3 is TGCGCCAGCAGCTTGGCTCAGGGTGGCATCGGGGAGCTGTTTTTT. This gives the protein CASSLAQGGIGELFF.

The chain recombines TRBV20-1 with TRBJ2-7; D unclear. This CDR3 is 12 amino acids long. Deletions cut 5 bases from V and 3 bases from J, with 11 bases between. CDR1 DFQATT and CDR2 SNEGSKA come from the germline V gene (reference sequence). In nucleotides, the CDR3 is TGCAGTGCTTCCGAACTGCGCTACGAGCAGTACGTC. This codes for CSASELRYEQYV.

This chain uses TRBV3-1 with TRBJ2-7, with D unresolved. The CDR3 is 14 amino acids. From germline, CDR1 is LGHDT and CDR2 YNNKEL (reference sequence). V lost 4 bases, J lost 4 bases, and 14 bases lay in between. In DNA form, the CDR3 reads TGTGCCAGCAGCCGGTCCCCCGGAATATACGAGCAGTACGTC. Its protein is CASSRSPGIYEQYV.

This clonotype occurred a few times. The CDR3 sequence: CASSLVTSGGAADTQYF. DNA for the CDR3: TGTGCCAGCAGCTTAGTTACTAGCGGGGGGGCCGCAGATACGCAGTATTTT. The chain uses TRBV7-6 and TRBJ2-3; the match to TRBD2 covers 13 bases. Per germline, CDR1 SGHVS and CDR2 FNYEAQ. Unmatched junction bases numbered 5, after V lost 1 base and J lost 4 bases. This CDR3 contains 17 residues.

This clonotype was recorded a few times. V usage is TRBV7-9 and J usage is TRBJ2-3, with TRBD2 matching over 8 bases. Germline V gene data show CDR1 as SEHNR and CDR2 as FQNEAQ (reference sequence). The length of the CDR3 is 15 residues. J was trimmed by 5 bases and V by 5 bases; bases with no gene match: 9. The CDR3 reads CASSPPGGLEDTQYF. DNA of the CDR3: TGTGCCAGCAGCCCCCCGGGGGGGCTAGAAGATACGCAGTATTTT.

The chain carries TRBV14 and TRBJ1-2; the D gene is possibly TRBD1 (5 bases). Trimming cost V 5 bases and J 8 bases, with 21 bases left between them. The CDR3 length is 15 residues. Germline lookup yields CDR1 SGHDN and CDR2 FVKESK. CDR3 DNA sequence: TGTGCCAGCAGCATGGGGTCCCGGGACCCTGGGGGCTACACCTTC. It is translated as CASSMGSRDPGGYTF.

The chain has TRBV18 and TRBJ2-5; D remains unclear. The CDR3 is made up of 14 amino acids. Germline V lookup: CDR1 KGHSH, CDR2 LQKENI. Trimming removed 3 bases from V and 5 bases from J, with 13 bases in between. CDR3 sequence (DNA): TGTGCCAGCTCACCCCCAGGAGCGATGGAGACCCAGTACTTC. Translation gives CASSPPGAMETQYF.

This clonotype has ten or more counts. The V call is TRBV5-1, the J call TRBJ2-3, with 11 bases aligning to TRBD2. The V segment lost 4 bases and the J segment 2 bases; nucleotides outside the gene matches: 6. The CDR3 covers 16 residues. In germline, CDR1 is SGHRS, CDR2 YFSETQ. CDR3 DNA: TGCGCCAGCAGCGAGGGACTAGCGGTTCCCACAGATACGCAGTATTTT. Amino acids: CASSEGLAVPTDTQYF.

This clonotype was observed a handful of times. V is TRBV14 and J is TRBJ2-1, with D uncertain. The CDR3 length is 14 residues. The V gene lost 4 bases and the J gene lost 4 bases, with 11 bases spanning the gap. From germline, CDR1 is SGHDN and CDR2 FVKESK. CDR3 region: CASSRLNVYNEQFF. DNA for the CDR3: TGTGCCAGCAGCCGTCTGAATGTGTACAATGAGCAGTTCTTC.

The chain joins TRBV5-6 to TRBJ2-2, with D possibly TRBD1 on 6 matching bases. V was cut by 1 base and J by 3 bases, with 10 bases left in between. Looked up from germline, CDR1 is SGHDT and CDR2 is YYEEEE. The CDR3 length is 15 residues. The DNA for the CDR3 is TGTGCCAGCAGCTTGCCGTACAGGGACACCGGGGAGCTGTTTTTT. It specifies CASSLPYRDTGELFF.

This clonotype was seen only a few times. This chain connects TRBV7-9 to TRBJ2-5; 11 nucleotides align to TRBD2. J lost 4 bases, V lost 4 bases, and 8 bases had no gene match. Germline CDR1 is SEHNR and CDR2 is FQNEAQ (reference sequence). This CDR3 contains 16 residues. For the CDR3, the DNA is TGTGCCAGCAGCTCAGAGGGACTAGCGGTAGGAGAGACCCAGTACTTC. Its protein product is CASSSEGLAVGETQYF.

This clonotype has just a few counts. The chain links TRBV5-4 to TRBJ1-1; D is uncertain. This CDR3 region has 13 residues. Trimming took 4 bases from V and 5 from J, leaving 12 bases between them. Looked up from germline, CDR1 is SGHNT and CDR2 is YYREEE (reference sequence). In nucleotides, the CDR3 is TGTGCCAGCAGCGCCCGGGCCTCAACTGAAGCTTTCTTT. It encodes CASSARASTEAFF.

The rearrangement joins TRBV29-1 to TRBJ1-5; D is uncertain. CDR1 is SQVTM and CDR2 is ANQGSEA in the germline V gene. The germline V and J ends were trimmed by 4 bases and 0 bases, with 10 bases remaining between them. The CDR3 contains 14 residues. In nucleotides, the CDR3 is TGCAGCGTTGCAGAGTCCTATAGCAATCAGCCCCAGCATTTT. This sequence encodes CSVAESYSNQPQHF.

This clonotype has a handful of counts. The chain recombines TRBV27 with TRBJ2-4; D is unclear. V was shortened by 6 bases and J by 7 bases, with 16 bases between the two germline ends. Per the germline V gene, CDR1 is MNHEY and CDR2 is SMNVEV (reference sequence). This CDR3 comprises 14 residues. The CDR3 loop is CASSRADAYNIQYF. The CDR3, as DNA: TGTGCCAGCAGCCGAGCTGATGCATATAACATTCAGTACTTC.

The chain carries TRBV11-2 and TRBJ2-1; 10 nucleotides align to TRBD2. The CDR3 contains 16 residues. V gave up 1 base and J gave up 9 bases; unmatched junction bases: 9. Germline V gene lookup returns CDR1 SGHAT and CDR2 FQNNGV. In DNA form, the CDR3 reads TGTGCCAGCAGCTTAGGGGAAGTAGCGGGGGGTGGTGAGCAGTTCTTC. This translates into CASSLGEVAGGGEQFF.

This clonotype has more than one count but fewer than ten. This rearrangement joins TRBV27 to TRBJ1-2, with 9 bases fitting TRBD1. There are 13 residues in the CDR3. V lost 6 bases, J lost 5 bases, and 4 bases stayed unmatched. Germline CDR1 and CDR2: MNHEY and SMNVEV (reference sequence). The CDR3 is CASRTGGGYGYTF. As DNA, the CDR3 is TGTGCCAGCAGAACAGGGGGCGGGTATGGCTACACCTTC.